This T cell receptor beta chain was captured in a study of T-cell reconstitution after alpha-beta-depleted transplantation in children. CDR3 length: 15 residues. Germline CDR1 is LGHNA and CDR2 is YNFKEQ. V was clipped by 0 bases and J by 5 bases; unmatched bases: 5. Unique molecular identifiers were used in preparing the TCRbeta library. Each CDR3 protein is one row after TCRdb ran MiXCR on the PCR reads. The table lists over 90,000 distinct CDR3 sequences, about 7.5% of them singletons. This sequence was found in a boy aged 2 to 10 with acute lymphoblastic leukemia, due to receive a stem cell transplant. This chain uses TRBV4-2 with TRBJ1-1; TRBD1 matches 8 bases. The specimen was PBMCs, collected before TCRalphabeta/CD19-depleted stem cell transplant. CDR3 loop: CASSQDQGASTEAFF. DNA for the CDR3: TGTGCCAGCAGCCAAGATCAGGGGGCCTCGACTGAAGCTTTCTTT.